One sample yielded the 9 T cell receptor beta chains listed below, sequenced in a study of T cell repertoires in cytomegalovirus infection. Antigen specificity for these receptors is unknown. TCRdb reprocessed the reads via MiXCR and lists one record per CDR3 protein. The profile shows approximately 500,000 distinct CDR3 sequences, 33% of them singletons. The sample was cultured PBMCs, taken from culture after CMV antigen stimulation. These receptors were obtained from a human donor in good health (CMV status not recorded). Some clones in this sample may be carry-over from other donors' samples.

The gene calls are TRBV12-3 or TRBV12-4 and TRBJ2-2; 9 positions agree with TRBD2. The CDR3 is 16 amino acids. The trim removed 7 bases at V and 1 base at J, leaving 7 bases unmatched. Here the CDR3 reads CASTRPAGGNTGELFF. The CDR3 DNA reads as TGTGCCAGCACCAGACCAGCGGGAGGGAACACCGGGGAGCTGTTTTTT.

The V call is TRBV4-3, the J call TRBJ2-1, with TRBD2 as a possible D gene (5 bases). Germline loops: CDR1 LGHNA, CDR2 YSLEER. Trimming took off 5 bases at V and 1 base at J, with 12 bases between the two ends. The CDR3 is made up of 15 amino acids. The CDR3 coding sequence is TGCGCCAGCAGCTCCCGTTGGGAGTCCTACAATGAGCAGTTCTTC. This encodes CASSSRWESYNEQFF.

Here the CDR3 reads CASSQESALLGNEQFF. The DNA of the CDR3 is TGTGCCAGCAGCCAAGAAAGCGCGTTACTAGGGAATGAGCAGTTCTTC. The rearrangement links TRBV14 to TRBJ2-1, with D tentatively TRBD2 (5 bases). CDR1 and CDR2 (germline): SGHDN, FVKESK. The CDR3 spans 16 residues. Trimming took off 0 bases at V and 7 bases at J, with 16 bases between the two ends.

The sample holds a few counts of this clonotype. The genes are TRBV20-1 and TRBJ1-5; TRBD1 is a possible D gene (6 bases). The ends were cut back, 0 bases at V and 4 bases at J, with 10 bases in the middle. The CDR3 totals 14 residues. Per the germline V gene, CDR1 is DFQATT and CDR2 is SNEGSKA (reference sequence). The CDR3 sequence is CSARDRGPNQPQHF. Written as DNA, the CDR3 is TGCAGTGCTAGAGATCGGGGGCCAAATCAGCCCCAGCATTTT.

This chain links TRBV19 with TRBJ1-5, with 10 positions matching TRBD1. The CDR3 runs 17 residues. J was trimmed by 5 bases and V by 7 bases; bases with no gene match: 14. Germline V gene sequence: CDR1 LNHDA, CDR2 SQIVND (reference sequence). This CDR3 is CASTTRDRGGWDQPQHF. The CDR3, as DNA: TGTGCCAGTACCACAAGGGACAGGGGAGGTTGGGATCAGCCCCAGCATTTT. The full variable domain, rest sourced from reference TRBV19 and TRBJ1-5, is DGGITQSPKYLFRKEGQNVTLSCEQNLNHDAMYWYRQDPGQGLRLIYYSQIVNDFQKGDIAEGYSVSREKKESFPLTVTSAQKNPTAFYLCASTTRDRGGWDQPQHFGDGTRLSIL.

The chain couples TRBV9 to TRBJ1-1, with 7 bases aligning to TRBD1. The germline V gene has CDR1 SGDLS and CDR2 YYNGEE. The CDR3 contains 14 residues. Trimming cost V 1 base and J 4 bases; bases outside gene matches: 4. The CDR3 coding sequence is TGTGCCAGCAGCGTACAAGGGGGCAGCACTGAAGCTTTCTTT. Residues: CASSVQGGSTEAFF.

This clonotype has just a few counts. Written as DNA, the CDR3 is TGTGCCAGCAGGGGGAGCGGTCAAGAGACCCAGTACTTC. Translating gives CASRGSGQETQYF. This chain connects TRBV7-6 to TRBJ2-5; tentative D call: TRBD2 (5 bases). This CDR3 comprises 13 residues. V was shortened by 6 bases and J by 2 bases, with 10 bases between the two germline ends. Germline assignment: CDR1 SGHVS and CDR2 FNYEAQ. The full variable domain, in which reference TRBV7-6 and TRBJ2-5 provide the parts outside the CDR3, is GAGVSQSPRYKVTKRGQDVALRCDPISGHVSLYWYRQALGQGPEFLTYFNYEAQQDKSGLPNDRFSAERPEGSISTLTIQRTEQRDSAMYRCASRGSGQETQYFGPGTRLLVL.

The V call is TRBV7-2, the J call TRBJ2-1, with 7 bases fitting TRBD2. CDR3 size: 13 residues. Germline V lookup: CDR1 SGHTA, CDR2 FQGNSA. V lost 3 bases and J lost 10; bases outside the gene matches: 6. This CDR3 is CASSLTPGLEQFF. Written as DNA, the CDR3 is TGTGCCAGCAGCTTGACACCGGGACTAGAGCAGTTCTTC.

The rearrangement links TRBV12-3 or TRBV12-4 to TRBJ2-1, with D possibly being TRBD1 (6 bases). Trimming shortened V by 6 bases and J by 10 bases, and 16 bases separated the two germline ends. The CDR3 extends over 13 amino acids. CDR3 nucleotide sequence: TGTGCCAGCAGCCAACAGGGCCTCGGGGAGCAGTTCTTC. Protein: CASSQQGLGEQFF.